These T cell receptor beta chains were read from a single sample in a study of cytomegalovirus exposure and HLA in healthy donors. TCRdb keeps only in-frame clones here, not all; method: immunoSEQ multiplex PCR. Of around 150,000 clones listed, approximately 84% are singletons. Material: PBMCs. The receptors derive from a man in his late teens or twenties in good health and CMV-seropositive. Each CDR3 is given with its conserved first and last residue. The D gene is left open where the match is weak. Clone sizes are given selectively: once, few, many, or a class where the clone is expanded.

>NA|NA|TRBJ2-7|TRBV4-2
CASSQAGGGFSYEQYF
TGTGCCAGCAGCCAAGCTGGCGGGGGCTTCTCCTACGAGCAGTACTTC
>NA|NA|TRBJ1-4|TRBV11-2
CASRSTPTEKLFF
TGTGCCAGCAGGTCGACACCGACCGAAAAACTGTTTTTT
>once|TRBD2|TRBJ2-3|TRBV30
CAWSGLAGADTQYF
TGTGCCTGGAGCGGACTAGCGGGGGCGGATACGCAGTATTTT
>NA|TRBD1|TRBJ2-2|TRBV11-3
CAGKQGDAGELFF
TGTGCCGGAAAACAGGGGGACGCCGGGGAGCTGTTTTTT
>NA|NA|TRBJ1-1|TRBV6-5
CASSYSRQTEAFF
TGTGCCAGCAGTTACTCGAGGCAGACTGAAGCTTTCTTT
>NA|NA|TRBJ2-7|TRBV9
CASSVGQDAYEQYF
TGTGCCAGCAGCGTAGGACAGGATGCCTACGAGCAGTACTTC
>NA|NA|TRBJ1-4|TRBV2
CASSEGGNEKLFF
TGTGCCAGCAGTGAAGGGGGCAATGAAAAACTGTTTTTT
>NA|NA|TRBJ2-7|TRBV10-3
CAITDGGKDEQYF
TGTGCCATCACCGATGGAGGGAAGGACGAGCAGTACTTC
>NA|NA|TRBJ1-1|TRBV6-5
CASSDGTPERAFF
TGTGCCAGCAGTGATGGGACACCGGAGCGGGCTTTCTTT
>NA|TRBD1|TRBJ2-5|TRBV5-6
CASSTGTAQETQYF
TGTGCCAGCAGCACCGGGACAGCGCAAGAGACCCAGTACTTC
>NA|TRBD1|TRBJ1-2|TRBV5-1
CASSRTTGVGGAGYTF
TGCGCCAGCAGCCGAACGACAGGGGTGGGTGGTGCGGGCTACACCTTC
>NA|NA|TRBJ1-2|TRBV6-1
CASSEIVDGYTF
TGTGCCAGCAGTGAAATAGTAGATGGCTACACCTTC
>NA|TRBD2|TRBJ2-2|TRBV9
CASSVSGGAYTGELFF
TGTGCCAGCAGCGTTAGCGGGGGGGCCTACACCGGGGAGCTGTTTTTT
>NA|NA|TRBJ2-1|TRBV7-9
CASSLAGGAAYNEQFF
TGTGCCAGCAGCTTAGCGGGCGGGGCCGCCTACAATGAGCAGTTCTTC
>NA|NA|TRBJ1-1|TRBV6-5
CASSPPRRNTEAFF
TGTGCCAGCAGTCCACCGCGTAGGAACACTGAAGCTTTCTTT
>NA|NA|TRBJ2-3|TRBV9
CASSVAGVITDTQYF
TGTGCCAGCAGCGTAGCAGGGGTGATCACAGATACGCAGTATTTT
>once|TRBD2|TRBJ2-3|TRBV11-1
CASSALAGAFTDTQYF
TGTGCCAGCAGCGCGCTAGCGGGGGCCTTCACAGATACGCAGTATTTT
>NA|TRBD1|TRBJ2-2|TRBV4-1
CASSRDRGNTGELFF
TGCGCCAGCAGCCGGGACAGGGGTAACACCGGGGAGCTGTTTTTT
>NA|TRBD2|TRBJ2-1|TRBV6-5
CASSPAGGSNEQFF
TGTGCCAGCAGTCCAGCGGGGGGGTCGAATGAGCAGTTCTTC
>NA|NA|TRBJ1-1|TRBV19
CASSTRALNTEAFF
TGTGCCAGTAGTACCAGGGCCCTGAACACTGAAGCTTTCTTT
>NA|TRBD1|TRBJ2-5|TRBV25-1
CASSEYGGTGARETQYF
TGTGCCAGCAGTGAATATGGGGGGACAGGGGCGAGGGAGACCCAGTACTTC
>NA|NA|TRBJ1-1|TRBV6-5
CASSTESGVGTEAFF
TGTGCCAGCAGTACGGAGTCCGGGGTAGGCACTGAAGCTTTCTTT
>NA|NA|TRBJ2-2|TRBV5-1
CASSSRGETGELFF
TGCGCCAGCAGCTCCAGGGGAGAAACCGGGGAGCTGTTTTTT
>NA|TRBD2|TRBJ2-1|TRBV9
CASSVAGGTYNEQFF
TGTGCCAGCAGCGTAGCGGGAGGGACTTACAATGAGCAGTTCTTC
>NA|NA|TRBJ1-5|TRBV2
CASTTGEFQPQHF
TGTGCCAGCACCACGGGAGAATTTCAGCCCCAGCATTTT
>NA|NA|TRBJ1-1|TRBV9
CASSAQMNTEAFF
TGTGCCAGCAGCGCCCAGATGAACACTGAAGCTTTCTTT
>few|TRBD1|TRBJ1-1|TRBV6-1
CASSDPDRGRAFF
TGTGCCAGCAGTGACCCGGACAGGGGGCGAGCTTTCTTT
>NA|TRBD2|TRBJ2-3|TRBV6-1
CASSALTSGGAMYTDTQYF
TGTGCCAGCAGTGCCCTGACTAGCGGGGGGGCCATGTACACAGATACGCAGTATTTT
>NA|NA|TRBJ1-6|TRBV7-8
CASSLIRNSPLHF
TGTGCCAGCAGCTTGATTCGGAATTCACCCCTCCACTTT
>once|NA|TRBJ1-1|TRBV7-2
CASSPNPGGNTEAFF
TGTGCCAGCAGCCCCAACCCCGGGGGGAACACTGAAGCTTTCTTT
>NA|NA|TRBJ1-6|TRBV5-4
CASRTGGVANSPLHF
TGTGCCAGCAGGACCGGGGGGGTTGCGAATTCACCCCTCCACTTT